In its sample, the clone carrying this TCR beta chain was seen a few times. Its target is unknown. With 5 bases clipped from V and 1 base from J, the junction kept 1 base outside the gene matches. The CDR3 has 15 amino acids. CDR1 is MDHEN, CDR2 SYDVKM, per germline. Investigators reverse transcribed all isolated RNA, so they sequenced expressed TCRB transcripts. This table comes from immunoSEQ multiplex PCR, and its TCRdb copy is limited to in-frame clones, with some not included. The data contain a few hundred thousand clones, 15% of them singletons. The record originates from a study of beta chain features in type 1 diabetes. Study observations and caveats: Shortening of TCRB CDR3s, moderate but significant, appeared in all four CD4+ subsets of Type 1 diabetes patients. Type 1 diabetes patients had VDJ junctions that carried fewer insertions and more deletions.

Markers CD45RO/CCR7/CD25/CD127/CD95/CD27 served to sort CD4+ naive, central memory, regulatory and stem cell-like memory cells. The sample consisted of naive CD4+ T cells from blood. The gene calls are TRBV28 and TRBJ2-3, with 12 positions matching TRBD2. The sequence derives from a man between 18 and 29 years old with type 1 diabetes. Here the CDR3 DNA reads TGTGCCAGCAGTCTAGCGGGGGGGGGCACAGATACGCAGTATTTT. Amino acids: CASSLAGGGTDTQYF.